The present T cell receptor (beta chain) was sequenced within a study of beta chain features in type 1 diabetes. Reverse transcription of all isolated RNA meant that expressed TCRB transcripts were sequenced. Clones were sequenced by immunoSEQ multiplex PCR, and TCRdb holds only the in-frame ones, with some missing. The data contain approximately 250,000 clones, less than 30% of them seen just once; the ten biggest clones take up about 0.012%. By way of CD45RO/CCR7/CD25/CD127/CD95/CD27, the CD4+ regulatory, stem cell-like memory, central memory and naive cells were sorted. Findings of the study overall: Among patients with Type 1 diabetes, TCRB CDR3s were moderately but significantly shorter in every one of the four CD4+ subsets. The study found fewer insertions and more deletions at VDJ junctions in type 1 diabetes patients.

V was pared by 1 base and J by 0 bases, with 3 bases of the junction left unmatched. The germline V gene has CDR1 SGHDN and CDR2 FVKESK. The CDR3 extends over 16 amino acids. About this clone: What it binds is not known.

The rearrangement joins TRBV14 to TRBJ2-3, with 8 bases fitting TRBD2. The receptor was isolated from a woman aged 25 to 45 with type 1 diabetes. Specimen: naive CD4+ T cells from blood. CDR3 nucleotide sequence: TGTGCCAGCAGCCAAGGTAGCGGGACCAGCACAGATACGCAGTATTTT. Translation: CASSQGSGTSTDTQYF.